The table lists the clone carrying this T cell receptor beta chain with a few counts. This entry belongs to a study of patients and donors after allogeneic stem cell transplantation. The junction had 13 bases not matched to a gene; V was cut back by 6 bases and J by 8 bases. Germline loops: CDR1 DFQATT, CDR2 SNEGSKA (reference sequence). The CDR3 sequence is 14 residues long. TCRdb re-derived calls from the RT-PCR reads in MiXCR, one entry per CDR3 protein. This table holds roughly 41,000 distinct CDR3 sequences, roughly 30% found once. This receptor was identified in a human donor who was either an allogeneic HSCT recipient or a stem cell or donor lymphocyte infusion donor (not recorded which). It is not recorded whose cells these are; they may come from a transplant donor. This rearrangement joins TRBV20-1 to TRBJ2-1; the match to TRBD2 covers 7 bases. Sequenced material: blood, either unsorted or a sorted T cell fraction (not recorded which). DNA for the CDR3: TGCAGTGCAACTAGCGACCGGGTGTTGGATGAGCAGTTCTTC. Amino acid sequence: CSATSDRVLDEQFF.